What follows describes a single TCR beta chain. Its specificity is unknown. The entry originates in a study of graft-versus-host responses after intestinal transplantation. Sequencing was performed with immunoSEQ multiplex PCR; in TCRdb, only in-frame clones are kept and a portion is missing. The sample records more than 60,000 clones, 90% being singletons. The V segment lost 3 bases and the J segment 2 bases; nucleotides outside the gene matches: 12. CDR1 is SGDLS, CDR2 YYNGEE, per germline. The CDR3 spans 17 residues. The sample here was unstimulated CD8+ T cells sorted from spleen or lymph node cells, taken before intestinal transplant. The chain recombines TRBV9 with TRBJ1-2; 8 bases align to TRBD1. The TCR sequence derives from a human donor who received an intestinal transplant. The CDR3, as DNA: TGTGCCAGCAGCGCAAGCAGAGACAGGGGAGGGAACTATGGCTACACCTTC. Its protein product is CASSASRDRGGNYGYTF.